This T cell receptor (beta chain) was recovered during a study of beta chain features in type 1 diabetes. Trimming pared 1 base from V and 1 base from J, leaving 7 bases between. CDR3 length: 14 residues. The germline gives CDR1 LGHNA, CDR2 YNFKEQ. The investigators reverse transcribed all of the isolated RNA, so they sequenced expressed TCRB transcripts. The protocol was immunoSEQ multiplex PCR, while the TCRdb copy is restricted to in-frame clones and leaves out a portion. The repertoire includes under 550,000 clones, approximately 10% of them detected once, and around 0.05% sits in the top ten. Turning to this clone: The antigen is not known.

By way of CD45RO/CCR7/CD25/CD127/CD95/CD27, the CD4+ regulatory, stem cell-like memory, central memory and naive cells were sorted. Broader study findings: The naive, central memory and Treg TCRB repertoires showed an apparent similarity that was greater among patients than among healthy donors. The study found moderately but significantly shorter TCRB CDR3s in all four CD4+ subsets of Type 1 diabetes patients.

The sequence was collected from a woman under 30 in good health. The sample comprised naive CD4+ T cells from blood. This chain links TRBV4-2 with TRBJ1-1; D is unclear. The CDR3 sequence is CASSQVDGNTEAFF. The CDR3 DNA sequence: TGTGCCAGCAGCCAAGTCGACGGGAACACTGAAGCTTTCTTT.